Only a few counts were recorded for the clone carrying this T cell receptor (beta chain). Its specificity is unknown. A second PCR, run for roughly 7 to 11 cycles, used a sample-barcoded 5' primer plus a J-beta primer mix. TCRdb ran MiXCR on the 5' RACE reads and lists one entry per CDR3 protein. The sample lists more than 900,000 distinct CDR3 sequences, around 25% seen once, with about 0.72% in the top ten. The CDR3 is 17 amino acids. Germline V CDR1 and CDR2: SEHNR, FQNEAQ (reference sequence). This sample was taken from a study of blood T cells in healthy people across ages. Study-wide results and caveats: TCR beta diversity correlated strongly with naive T cell percentage.

These data were also filed under a second study, of T cells of mothers and their children. That work contributes: The study found thymic selection shapes TCR recombination output similarly in related and unrelated pairs.

The sequence derives from a girl under 10 years old in good health. Input material: blood. The J gene is TRBJ2-5, the V gene TRBV7-9, with 10 bases identical to TRBD1. Matching the DNA end better, TRBJ2-1 makes the J call doubtful. CDR3 in DNA: TGTGCCAGCAGCCTGGGCTCCGGGACAGGGGATTACAATGAGCAGTTCTTC. Translated, it gives CASSLGSGTGDYNEQFF.